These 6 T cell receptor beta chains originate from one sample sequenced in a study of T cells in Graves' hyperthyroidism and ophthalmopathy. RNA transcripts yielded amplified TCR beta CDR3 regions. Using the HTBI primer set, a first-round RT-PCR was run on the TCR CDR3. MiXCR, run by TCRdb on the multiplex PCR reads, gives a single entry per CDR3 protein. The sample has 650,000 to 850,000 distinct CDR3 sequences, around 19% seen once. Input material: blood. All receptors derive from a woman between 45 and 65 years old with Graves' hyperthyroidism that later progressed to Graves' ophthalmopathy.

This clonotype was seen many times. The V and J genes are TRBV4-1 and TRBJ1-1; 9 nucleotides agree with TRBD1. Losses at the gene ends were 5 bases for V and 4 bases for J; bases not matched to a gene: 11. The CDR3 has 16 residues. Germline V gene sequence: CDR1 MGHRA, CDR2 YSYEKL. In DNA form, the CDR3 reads TGCGCCAGCAGCGTACGGACAGGGGCAATGGTCACTGAAGCTTTCTTT. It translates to CASSVRTGAMVTEAFF.

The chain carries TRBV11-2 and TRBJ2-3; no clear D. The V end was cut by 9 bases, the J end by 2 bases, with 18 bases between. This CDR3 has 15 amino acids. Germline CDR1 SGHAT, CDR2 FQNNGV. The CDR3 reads CASSIGVPNTDTQYF. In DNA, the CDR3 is TGTGCCAGTAGTATTGGTGTCCCTAACACAGATACGCAGTATTTT.

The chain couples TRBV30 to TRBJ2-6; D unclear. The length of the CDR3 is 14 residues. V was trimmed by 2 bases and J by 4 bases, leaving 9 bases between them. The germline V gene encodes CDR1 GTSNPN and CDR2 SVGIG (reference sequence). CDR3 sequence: CAWSNLPGANVLTF. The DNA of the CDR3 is TGTGCCTGGAGTAACCTTCCCGGGGCCAACGTCCTGACTTTC.

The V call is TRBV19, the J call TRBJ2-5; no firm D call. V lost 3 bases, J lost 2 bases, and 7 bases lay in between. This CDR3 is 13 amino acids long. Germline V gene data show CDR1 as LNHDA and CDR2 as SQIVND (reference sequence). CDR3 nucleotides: TGTGCCAGTAGTATTAATATTCAAGAGACCCAGTACTTC. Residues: CASSINIQETQYF.

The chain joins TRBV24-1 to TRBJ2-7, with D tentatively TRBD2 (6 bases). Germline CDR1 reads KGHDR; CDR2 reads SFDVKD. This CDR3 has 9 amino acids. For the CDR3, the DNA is TGTGAAGGCGGGAACGAGCAGTACTTC. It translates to CEGGNEQYF.

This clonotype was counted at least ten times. CDR3 DNA: TGTGCCAGCAGCTTCGACTCAATAGCGGGGGGGAGCTCCTACAATGAGCAGTTCTTC. Amino acid sequence: CASSFDSIAGGSSYNEQFF. The rearrangement joins TRBV11-2 to TRBJ2-1; 11 bases are shared with TRBD2. V was pared by 3 bases and J by 0 bases, with 10 bases of the junction left unmatched. Germline V CDR1 and CDR2: SGHAT, FQNNGV. CDR3 length: 19 amino acids.